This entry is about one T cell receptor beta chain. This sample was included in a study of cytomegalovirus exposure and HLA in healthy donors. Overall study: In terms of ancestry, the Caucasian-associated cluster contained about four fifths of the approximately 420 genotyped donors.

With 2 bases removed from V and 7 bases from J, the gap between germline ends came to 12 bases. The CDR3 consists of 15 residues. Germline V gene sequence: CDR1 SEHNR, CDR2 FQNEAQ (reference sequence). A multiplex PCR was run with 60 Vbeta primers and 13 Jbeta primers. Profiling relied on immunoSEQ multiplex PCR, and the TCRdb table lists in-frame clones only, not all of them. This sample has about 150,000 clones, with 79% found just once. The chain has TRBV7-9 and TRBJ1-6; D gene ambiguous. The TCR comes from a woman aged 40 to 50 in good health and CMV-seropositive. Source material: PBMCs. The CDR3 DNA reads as TGTGCCAGCAGCTTAATGGGAGGGTTGAATTCACCCCTCCACTTT. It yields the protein CASSLMGGLNSPLHF.